This passage covers 18 T cell receptor beta chains from one sample sequenced in a study of cytotoxic CD8 clonotypes in ibrutinib-treated CLL. The table came from immunoSEQ multiplex PCR; TCRdb's copy has only in-frame clones and leaves some out. The sample has 100,000 to 150,000 clones, roughly 85% seen once. Sequenced material: PBMCs, taken after 24 months of ibrutinib treatment. The receptors come from a human donor with chronic lymphocytic leukemia.

DNA for the CDR3: TGCGCCAGCAGTCAATCAAACAGGGTTACCGGGGGAAATTACAATGAGCAGTTCTTC. Its translation is CASSQSNRVTGGNYNEQFF. The gene calls are TRBV23-1 and TRBJ2-1; D may be TRBD1 or TRBD2 (6 bases each). TRBV23-1 is an ORF for which the function is uncertain. CDR3 length: 19 residues. The germline V and J ends were trimmed by 0 bases and 4 bases, with 22 bases remaining between them.

The chain uses TRBV27 and TRBJ1-2; a weak D match, TRBD1 (5 bases). Germline V gene data show CDR1 as MNHEY and CDR2 as SMNVEV (reference sequence). This CDR3 spans 11 amino acids. The V end lost 6 bases, the J end lost 7 bases, and 9 bases lay between the germline ends. This CDR3 is CASRGGTGYTF. The CDR3 DNA sequence: TGTGCCAGCAGGGGGGGGACTGGCTACACCTTC.

This clone occurred a few times. The chain joins TRBV4-3 to TRBJ1-1; no clear D. This CDR3 has 16 residues. The ends were cut back, 0 bases at V and 4 bases at J, with 15 bases in the middle. Germline V lookup: CDR1 LGHNA, CDR2 YSLEER. This chain's CDR3 is CASSQDWLRGGTEAFF. As DNA, the CDR3 is TGCGCCAGCAGCCAAGATTGGCTCCGGGGAGGCACTGAAGCTTTCTTT.

V and J are TRBV18 and TRBJ2-1; no firm D call. The V and J ends lost 1 base and 2 bases respectively, with 9 bases between them. CDR1 KGHSH and CDR2 LQKENI come from the germline V gene. This CDR3 is built from 15 residues. The CDR3 here is CASSPQRRTYNEQFF. The CDR3 DNA is TGTGCCAGCTCACCACAACGGCGGACCTACAATGAGCAGTTCTTC. The full variable domain, completed using reference TRBV18 and TRBJ2-1, is NAGVMQNPRHLVRRRGQEARLRCSPMKGHSHVYWYRQLPEEGLKFMVYLQKENIIDESGMPKERFSAEFPKEGPSILRIQQVVRGDSAAYFCASSPQRRTYNEQFFGPGTRLTVL.

The chain combines TRBV15 with TRBJ2-7; a weak D match, TRBD1 (6 bases). Trimming shortened V by 6 bases and J by 3 bases, and 18 bases separated the two germline ends. In germline, CDR1 is LNHNV, CDR2 YYDKDF (reference sequence). There are 15 residues in the CDR3. The DNA of the CDR3 is TGTGCCACCAGTAACGATCCGGGACACAACTACGAGCAGTACTTC. Protein sequence: CATSNDPGHNYEQYF.

The chain carries TRBV6-5 and TRBJ1-5, with D unresolved. The CDR3 runs 14 residues. The germline V gene encodes CDR1 MNHEY and CDR2 SVGAGI. V lost 5 bases to trimming and J lost 6 bases, with 14 bases between them. The CDR3, as DNA: TGTGCCAGCAGTGGCGCGGGTCCCGGTCAGCCCCAGCATTTT. It specifies CASSGAGPGQPQHF.

This clone was detected once. The gene calls are TRBV5-4 and TRBJ2-7; TRBD1 matches 7 bases. CDR3 size: 15 residues. V lost 3 bases and J lost 4; bases outside the gene matches: 10. CDR1 is SGHNT, CDR2 YYREEE, per germline (reference sequence). This CDR3 reads CASSSPPGQSYEQYF. The CDR3 DNA sequence: TGTGCCAGCAGCTCACCTCCGGGACAGAGTTACGAGCAGTACTTC.

The chain employs TRBV5-1 and TRBJ2-7; D is ambiguous. The length of the CDR3 is 17 residues. Germline lookup yields CDR1 SGHRS and CDR2 YFSETQ. V was shortened by 0 bases and J by 0 bases, with 16 bases between the two germline ends. The CDR3 coding sequence is TGCGCCAGCAGCTTGGGGAGTTGGCAGCAGAGCTCCTACGAGCAGTACTTC. Amino acids: CASSLGSWQQSSYEQYF.

The chain has TRBV5-4 and TRBJ2-3; TRBD2 is a possible D gene (6 bases). The germline V gene encodes CDR1 SGHNT and CDR2 YYREEE (reference sequence). V was shortened by 0 bases and J by 5 bases, with 7 bases between the two germline ends. The CDR3 spans 13 residues. CDR3 sequence (DNA): TGTGCCAGCAGCTTGGCCGGGGGAGATACGCAGTATTTT. Residues: CASSLAGGDTQYF.

This sequence joins TRBV4-1 and TRBJ2-3; TRBD2 aligns across 7 bases. In germline, CDR1 is MGHRA, CDR2 YSYEKL. Losses at the gene ends were 1 base for V and 0 bases for J; bases not matched to a gene: 7. This CDR3 comprises 17 residues. The CDR3 is CASSQVGLAVSTDTQYF. The CDR3 DNA follows: TGCGCCAGCAGCCAAGTAGGGCTAGCGGTGAGCACAGATACGCAGTATTTT.

The chain joins TRBV29-1 to TRBJ1-2, with 7 positions matching TRBD1. Looked up from germline, CDR1 is SQVTM and CDR2 is ANQGSEA. Trimming took 4 bases from V and 5 from J; bases not matched to a gene: 4. This CDR3 is 12 amino acids long. This CDR3 is CSVAGTAYGYTF. The CDR3 coding sequence is TGCAGCGTTGCCGGGACAGCGTATGGCTACACCTTC.

There are a few counts of this clone. The genes are TRBV6-6 and TRBJ2-5; D is unclear. V was trimmed by 2 bases and J by 1 base, leaving 8 bases between them. The CDR3 loop spans 14 amino acids. CDR1 is MNHNY and CDR2 is SVGAGI in the germline V gene (reference sequence). DNA for the CDR3: TGTGCCAGCAGTTACAGCAAGGGCCAAGAGACCCAGTACTTC. This sequence encodes CASSYSKGQETQYF.

V is TRBV6-5 and J is TRBJ1-2, with 7 bases aligning to TRBD1. The CDR3 totals 15 residues. Trimming at V came to 0 bases and at J to 8 bases, leaving 9 bases not matched to a gene. CDR1 and CDR2 from the germline V gene are MNHEY and SVGAGI. The CDR3 reads CASSYSIVAGGGYTF. In DNA form, the CDR3 reads TGTGCCAGCAGTTACTCGATCGTCGCAGGGGGAGGCTACACCTTC.

This chain joins TRBV28 and TRBJ1-2, with 9 bases aligning to TRBD1. V shed 2 bases, J shed 2 bases, and the junction held 3 bases outside the gene matches. Looked up from germline, CDR1 is MDHEN and CDR2 is SYDVKM. The CDR3 runs 15 residues. The CDR3 DNA sequence: TGTGCCAGCAGTTTACTGACAGGGGGGAACTATGGCTACACCTTC. It codes for CASSLLTGGNYGYTF.

V is TRBV6-5 and J is TRBJ2-7; D remains ambiguous. This CDR3 contains 13 residues. With 5 bases removed from V and 4 bases from J, the gap between germline ends came to 12 bases. Germline V lookup: CDR1 MNHEY, CDR2 SVGAGI. The CDR3 is CASSPSGPYEQYF. The CDR3 region has the DNA TGTGCCAGCAGTCCCTCTGGGCCGTACGAGCAGTACTTC.

The rearrangement links TRBV7-9 to TRBJ2-3; 8 nucleotides align to TRBD1. The CDR3 totals 14 residues. V gave up 8 bases and J gave up 7 bases; unmatched junction bases: 11. Germline lookup yields CDR1 SEHNR and CDR2 FQNEAQ (reference sequence). In DNA, the CDR3 is TGTGCCAGCGGCCTCCGACAGGGGTCAAATACGCAGTATTTT. Its protein product is CASGLRQGSNTQYF.

The rearrangement links TRBV28 to TRBJ2-2, with TRBD1 matching 8 bases. Germline V CDR1 and CDR2: MDHEN, SYDVKM. V shed 7 bases, J shed 6 bases, and the junction held 13 bases outside the gene matches. CDR3 length: 16 amino acids. The CDR3 DNA reads as TGTGCCAGCATCCGGGACAGGAGACCTTTACCCGGGGAGCTGTTTTTT. It is translated as CASIRDRRPLPGELFF.

This clone was detected many times. V and J are TRBV19 and TRBJ2-7; possibly TRBD1 for D (6 bases). The V and J ends lost 4 bases and 0 bases respectively, with 19 bases between them. CDR1 is LNHDA, CDR2 SQIVND, per germline (reference sequence). This CDR3 has 17 residues. CDR3 sequence reads: CASSTNPDRISSYEQYF. The CDR3 nucleotides read TGTGCCAGTAGTACCAATCCTGACAGGATTAGCTCCTACGAGCAGTACTTC.